This T cell receptor beta chain was sequenced in a study of CD8+ T cells in alopecia areata (dated by TCRdb to 2017 to 2018). Concerning the study at large: The treated patients, all with moderate-to-severe alopecia areata, were enrolled in an open-label pilot trial of oral tofacitinib given at 5 to 10 mg twice daily. TCRbeta CDR3 regions were amplified by immunoSEQ multiplex PCR with 35 Vbeta forward and 13 Jbeta reverse primers. The RNA source kit depended on sample type: the PAXgene miRNA kit for fixed scalp, the miRNeasy kit for PBMCs, and the RNeasy kit for mouse skin. On the human side, TCRbeta sequencing was run on scalp tissue and on sorted CD4+ and CD8+ peripheral blood T cells from healthy controls and from alopecia areata patients with either patchy or totalis/universalis disease. Patients stayed on tofacitinib for 6 to 18 months and then had 6 months of follow-up off drug so that delayed response and recurrence could be assessed. For the treated patients, the SALT score, which quantifies what percentage of scalp surface area is affected, served as the measure of disease severity. Biopsies were taken from tofacitinib-treated patients at baseline and at 4 and 24 weeks of treatment, and a later scalp biopsy was taken in several of the tofacitinib-treated patients. Clonality in the scalp was compared among normal scalp (n=4), patchy alopecia areata scalp (n=8), and alopecia totalis/universalis scalp (n=8). To study T cell clonal expansion in alopecia areata, the researchers applied high-throughput TCRbeta sequencing to both the C3H/HeJ mouse model and human patients.

Library creation used the immunoSEQ multiplex PCR assay. RNA was extracted from all samples and reverse transcribed into cDNA, which served as template for TCR sequencing. First-strand cDNA was synthesized with SuperScript III using a 2:1 mix of oligo-dT and random hexamers. A synthetic immune receptor repertoire was used to gauge amplification bias, and whatever bias remained was removed computationally. On the authors' methods: After raw reads were preprocessed to remove errors, the CDR3 was defined following IMGT conventions as running from the conserved cysteine to phenylalanine. Clonality was computed as 1 minus the Shannon entropy, with the entropy normalized by log2 of the number of productive unique TCRs. Scalp TCRbeta sequences were cross-referenced with sorted blood CD4 and CD8 repertoires so that the CD4 or CD8 identity of scalp clones could be inferred. TCRdb's version of the immuneACCESS table is confined to in-frame rearrangements and falls short of the full clone set. An unresolved V gene accounts for under half of the shortfall where checked; the remainder is of unknown origin. V, J and clone size are those of that table, while D and trimming were read from the DNA. The sample yields some 150,000 clones; 80% to 90% were counted once. Of the sample, around 25% is held by the ten largest clones.

The sample's time point label is to be understood as: roughly 27 days on oral tofacitinib. The treatment or condition label for this specimen denotes: oral pan-JAK inhibitor, 5-10 mg twice daily. Lesional scalp punch biopsies and peripheral blood were obtained from alopecia areata patients. PBMCs were separated by density centrifugation and stained for CD3, CD4 and CD8, after which CD4+ and CD8+ T cells were sorted on a FACSAria. Reading the germline V gene gives CDR1 SGHRS and CDR2 YFSETQ. Relative to germline, V is 6 bases shorter and J is 1 base shorter, with 17 bases between their ends. The CDR3 sequence holds 15 residues, the cysteine and phenylalanine included. Only the CDR3 DNA is retained, 45 bases long and in frame from the first base. Findings and caveats that apply to the study as a whole: Many expanded lesional clones were found to persist in scalp and blood during tofacitinib treatment, and relapse after treatment cessation may be partly explained by this persistence. Tofacitinib significantly decreased scalp clonality and the number of expanded CD8+ clones among the top 100 scalp clones. Because the treated cohort was small and had just a single nonresponder, larger studies are needed to establish links between baseline CD8+ expansion and response. Shared TCR sequences between patients were less evident than in mice, which may be partly attributable to HLA diversity in the patient population. Compared with normal scalp, lesional scalp, particularly in alopecia totalis/universalis, had higher clonality and more expanded CD8+ clones, which suggests antigenic drive. Resident alphabeta T cells in normal human skin are also sequenced, complicating scalp TCR repertoire analysis, unlike mouse skin dominated by gammadelta T cells.

For this clone: Its antigen target is currently unknown. Base qualities are not at hand, and no much larger clone is one base apart.

The input for sequencing was CD8+ T cells sorted from blood, taken at week 4, from a patient treated with tofacitinib. In this chain, TRBV5-1 is recombined with TRBJ2-7; the D gene cannot be resolved beyond TRBD1 or TRBD2, each matching 5 bases. This TCR was recovered from a human donor with alopecia areata. The nucleotide sequence is given as TGCGCCAGCAAGTATTGGGGAGACAGTTCCTACGAGCAGTACTTC. Translated, it reads CASKYWGDSSYEQYF.